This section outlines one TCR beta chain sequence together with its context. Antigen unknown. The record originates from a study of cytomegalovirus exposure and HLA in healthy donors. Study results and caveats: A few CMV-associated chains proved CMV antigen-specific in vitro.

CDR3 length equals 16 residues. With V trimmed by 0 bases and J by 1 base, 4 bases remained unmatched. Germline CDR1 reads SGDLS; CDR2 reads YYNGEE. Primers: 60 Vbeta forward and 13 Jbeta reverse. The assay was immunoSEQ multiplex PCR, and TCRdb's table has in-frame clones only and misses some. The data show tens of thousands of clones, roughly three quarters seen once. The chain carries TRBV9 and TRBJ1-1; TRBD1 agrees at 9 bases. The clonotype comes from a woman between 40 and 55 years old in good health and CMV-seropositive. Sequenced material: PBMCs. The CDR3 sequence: CASSVGTGGKNTEAFF. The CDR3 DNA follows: TGTGCCAGCAGCGTAGGCACAGGGGGCAAGAACACTGAAGCTTTCTTT.